Below are 11 T cell receptor beta chains sequenced from a single sample in a study of vaccination and CD4 T cells after COVID-19. Once obtained from cultured CD4+ T cells, the DNA was sequenced using the Oncomine TCR Beta short-read assay. TCRdb analysed the PCR reads with MiXCR anew, one entry per CDR3 protein. The sample lists about 17,000 distinct CDR3 sequences; around 47% were seen once. These receptors' targets are unknown. Sample time point: late sampling 161 to 241 days after vaccination in a few convalescent patients. Treatment: approximately 9-day PBMC culture with coronavirus spike peptide pools or control peptides (ViraFEST assay). Sequences were derived from CD4+ T cells from blood, cultured in vitro, sampled about 7 months after SARS-CoV-2 vaccination. The source is a human donor who had recovered from COVID-19.

The chain joins TRBV12-3 or TRBV12-4 to TRBJ2-1; D is undetermined. V dropped 6 bases and J dropped 7 bases, with 10 bases sitting between them. The CDR3 has 12 amino acids. The CDR3 sequence is CASSLRANEQFF. The CDR3 DNA reads TGTGCCAGCAGCCTACGGGCGAATGAGCAGTTCTTC.

This clonotype was recorded a few times. This chain joins TRBV19 and TRBJ1-1, with no clear D. Trimming pared 6 bases from V and 8 bases from J, leaving 22 bases between. CDR1 is LNHDA and CDR2 is SQIVND in the germline V gene (reference sequence). This CDR3 contains 15 residues. CDR3 sequence (DNA): TGTGCCAGTAGGCCGGCTACCATAGGAAGCCCGGAAGCTTTCTTT. This encodes CASRPATIGSPEAFF.

The V gene is TRBV27, the J gene TRBJ2-3, with 9 bases matching TRBD2. CDR3 length: 17 amino acids. Germline V gene sequence: CDR1 MNHEY, CDR2 SMNVEV (reference sequence). Losses at the gene ends were 2 bases for V and 7 bases for J; bases not matched to a gene: 13. The CDR3 loop reads CASSLVASGKVRNTQYF. In DNA form, the CDR3 reads TGTGCCAGCAGTTTAGTGGCTAGCGGGAAGGTTCGGAATACGCAGTATTTT.

This chain's CDR3 is CASSLAGGDEQYF. The CDR3 region has the DNA TGTGCCAGCAGCTTGGCAGGGGGGGACGAGCAGTACTTC. The chain couples TRBV7-9 to TRBJ2-7; either TRBD1 or TRBD2 may fit D (7 bases each). The CDR3 totals 13 residues. Germline V lookup: CDR1 SEHNR, CDR2 FQNEAQ (reference sequence). V dropped 3 bases and J dropped 5 bases, with 11 bases sitting between them.

This chain uses TRBV5-8 with TRBJ1-2, with D maybe TRBD1 (5 bases). This CDR3 is 14 amino acids long. Between the trimmed V and J ends, which lost 2 bases and 7 bases, there was a span of 15 bases. In germline, CDR1 is SGHTS, CDR2 YDEGEE. The CDR3: CASSLYSGPTGYTF. The CDR3 bases are TGTGCCAGCAGCTTATATTCAGGGCCTACTGGCTACACCTTC.

This chain joins TRBV10-3 and TRBJ2-7, with TRBD1 matching over 11 bases. V trimming: 3 bases; J trimming: 6 bases; junction bases outside the gene matches: 10. This CDR3 is 16 amino acids long. The V gene's germline CDR1 is ENHRY and CDR2 SYGVKD. The CDR3 region is CAISDTVGQGASEQYF. The DNA of the CDR3 is TGTGCCATCAGTGATACAGTTGGACAGGGGGCAAGCGAGCAGTACTTC.

The chain is built from TRBV29-1 and TRBJ1-2, with 7 bases identical to TRBD1. The CDR3 is 15 residues long. V lost 6 bases and J lost 0; bases outside the gene matches: 10. Per the germline V gene, CDR1 is SQVTM and CDR2 is ANQGSEA. The CDR3 spells CSVQGQQNTNYGYTF. In DNA, the CDR3 is TGCAGCGTGCAGGGACAGCAGAACACTAACTATGGCTACACCTTC.

The chain uses TRBV20-1 and TRBJ2-5, with D unclear. This CDR3 comprises 15 residues. Trimming removed 4 bases from V and 5 bases from J, with 20 bases in between. The germline CDR1 and CDR2 sequences are DFQATT and SNEGSKA (reference sequence). CDR3: CSATPRPGVHETQYF. The CDR3 DNA sequence: TGCAGTGCTACCCCTCGTCCAGGAGTTCACGAGACCCAGTACTTC.

The chain joins TRBV11-2 to TRBJ2-5, with D perhaps matching TRBD1 (6 bases). This CDR3 has 14 residues. V gave up 3 bases and J gave up 2 bases, with 10 bases separating them. Germline V gene sequence: CDR1 SGHAT, CDR2 FQNNGV. This CDR3 is CASSFGTTQETQYF. CDR3 nucleotides: TGTGCCAGCAGCTTCGGGACAACACAAGAGACCCAGTACTTC.

This clonotype has more than one count but fewer than ten. V is TRBV20-1 and J is TRBJ1-2, with TRBD1 as a possible D gene (6 bases). This CDR3 is 13 amino acids long. Germline CDR1 DFQATT, CDR2 SNEGSKA (reference sequence). V gave up 5 bases and J gave up 4 bases, with 14 bases separating them. The CDR3 protein is CSADTGNRYGYTF. The CDR3 nucleotides read TGCAGTGCTGACACAGGGAACCGCTATGGCTACACCTTC.

The CDR3 bases are TGTGCCAGCAGACCCTTTGGGGTCTATGGCTACACCTTC. This codes for CASRPFGVYGYTF. J is TRBJ1-2 and V is TRBV2; D not resolved. There are 13 residues in the CDR3. V dropped 6 bases and J dropped 4 bases, with 12 bases sitting between them. Germline CDR1 reads SNHLY; CDR2 reads FYNNEI.